The 11 T cell receptor beta chains presented below share a single source sample, sequenced in a study of T cell responses to AZD1222 COVID-19 vaccine. Sequencing used immunoSEQ multiplex PCR; TCRdb keeps in-frame clones, though not all of them. Of tens of thousands of clones in the sample, roughly 80% are singletons; the top ten hold 11% to 15%. The specimen comprised peripheral blood, sampled 28 days after the second AZD1222 dose. These receptors came from an adult who received the AZD1222 COVID-19 vaccine.

The chain combines TRBV6-5 with TRBJ2-7, with D possibly TRBD2 on 6 matching bases. Per germline, CDR1 MNHEY and CDR2 SVGAGI. V lost 6 bases and J 0 bases, leaving 15 bases between the germline ends. The CDR3 length is 15 residues. CDR3 DNA sequence: TGTGCCAGCAGGGGGGGACTTCTAAGCTCCTACGAGCAGTACTTC. This translates into CASRGGLLSSYEQYF.

This clone occurred once. The rearrangement joins TRBV4-3 to TRBJ2-7; TRBD1 agrees at 8 bases. V shed 3 bases and J 0 bases; nucleotides not matched to a gene: 4. Germline V gene sequence: CDR1 LGHNA, CDR2 YSLEER. This CDR3 spans 15 amino acids. Here the CDR3 DNA reads TGCGCCAGCAGCCAGGGGACAGGCGGCTCCTACGAGCAGTACTTC. It yields the protein CASSQGTGGSYEQYF.

CDR3 in amino acids: CASSYTQGSEQYF. The CDR3 DNA sequence: TGTGCCAGCAGTTACACCCAAGGGTCCGAGCAGTACTTC. The chain is built from TRBV6-5 and TRBJ2-7; D unclear. The V gene lost 2 bases and the J gene lost 6 bases, with 11 bases spanning the gap. The CDR3 loop spans 13 amino acids. Germline assignment: CDR1 MNHEY and CDR2 SVGAGI.

This clone came up a few times. The chain is built from TRBV4-3 and TRBJ1-6, with no clear D. The CDR3 is 15 amino acids. The germline CDR1 and CDR2 sequences are LGHNA and YSLEER. V lost 4 bases to trimming and J lost 7 bases, with 14 bases between them. Written as DNA, the CDR3 is TGCGCCAGCAGCCTAGAGCCGGGCATGAATTCACCCCTCCACTTT. Protein: CASSLEPGMNSPLHF.

The V and J genes are TRBV11-2 and TRBJ1-6; unclear D gene. The CDR3 runs 14 residues. Germline values: CDR1 SGHAT, CDR2 FQNNGV. The V end lost 1 base, the J end lost 7 bases, and 8 bases lay between the germline ends. CDR3: CASSLGLRNSPLHF. The CDR3 DNA reads TGTGCCAGCAGCTTAGGGTTGAGAAATTCACCCCTCCACTTT.

The chain couples TRBV9 to TRBJ1-2, with D uncertain. V lost 3 bases to trimming and J lost 8 bases, with 20 bases between them. Germline lookup yields CDR1 SGDLS and CDR2 YYNGEE. The CDR3 has 15 amino acids. The CDR3 loop is CASSALQSGGRGYTF. In nucleotides, the CDR3 is TGTGCCAGCAGCGCTCTCCAGTCAGGTGGTAGGGGCTACACCTTC.

The chain has TRBV5-4 and TRBJ1-2; 9 nucleotides match TRBD1. Germline CDR1 SGHNT, CDR2 YYREEE (reference sequence). V gave up 4 bases and J gave up 5 bases; unmatched junction bases: 6. The CDR3 is made up of 14 amino acids. DNA of the CDR3: TGTGCCAGCAGCCCGACCGGGACAGGGTATGGCTACACCTTC. It specifies CASSPTGTGYGYTF.

This chain links TRBV3-1 (or the pseudogene TRBV3-2) with TRBJ2-3; D gene uncertain. CDR1 LGHDT and CDR2 YNNKEL come from the germline V gene (reference sequence). V was shortened by 6 bases and J by 6 bases, with 16 bases between the two germline ends. The CDR3 is made up of 14 amino acids. The CDR3 reads CASRPRDSLDTQYF. The DNA of the CDR3 is TGTGCCAGCAGGCCAAGAGATTCGCTGGATACGCAGTATTTT.

The chain carries TRBV15 and TRBJ2-7; TRBD1 might be the D (6 bases). Germline CDR1 reads LNHNV; CDR2 reads YYDKDF (reference sequence). This CDR3 region has 13 residues. The germline V and J ends were trimmed by 3 bases and 5 bases, with 11 bases remaining between them. CDR3 nucleotides: TGTGCCACCAGCAGCACAGGGATCCACGAGCAGTACTTC. Translating gives CATSSTGIHEQYF.

This clone was counted a few times. This chain uses TRBV18 with TRBJ1-1; 7 nucleotides match TRBD1. Germline assignment: CDR1 KGHSH and CDR2 LQKENI. The length of the CDR3 is 13 residues. V shed 0 bases and J 6 bases; nucleotides not matched to a gene: 1. The CDR3 DNA reads TGTGCCAGCTCACCACCTGGGACAGCTGAAGCTTTCTTT. Translation: CASSPPGTAEAFF.

The rearrangement uses TRBV5-6 and TRBJ2-5; D remains ambiguous. CDR3 length equals 15 residues. CDR1 is SGHDT and CDR2 is YYEEEE in the germline V gene. Deletions cut 2 bases from V and 1 base from J, with 12 bases between. CDR3 sequence: CASSFLPSFQETQYF. The DNA of the CDR3 is TGTGCCAGCAGCTTCCTGCCGAGCTTCCAAGAGACCCAGTACTTC.